This T cell receptor (beta chain) was retrieved from a study of OX40 agonist ivuxolimab in advanced cancers. Findings and caveats of the study: Circulating CD4+ and CD8+ T cells showed clonal expansion by week 6 at 0.1 to 3.0 mg/kg. Undetermined was the antigen specificity of the expanded peripheral T cells. Researchers report that CD8+ T cells had, on average, more expanded clones than CD4+.

Patients had blood sampled at baseline and again on cycle 4 day 1 and cycle 7 day 1. CDR3 size: 18 residues. TCRdb keeps only in-frame clones here, not all; method: immunoSEQ multiplex PCR. The sample includes about 13,000 clones, around 83% of them seen just once. With regard to this clone: Its antigen is still unknown.

The sequence was collected from an adult with an advanced solid tumor such as melanoma, head and neck, liver or kidney cancer. V gene TRBV21-1 combines with J gene TRBJ2-2; the table's D call TRBD2 went unverified against the DNA. TRBV21-1 has pseudogene status. The sequencing used CD4+ or CD8+ T cells sorted from blood, collected in a trial of the OX40 agonist ivuxolimab. CDR3 region: CASSKERSGGNNTGELFF. CDR3 bases: TGTGCCAGCAGCAAAGAGAGGAGCGGGGGGAACAACACCGGGGAGCTGTTTTTT.